One T cell receptor (beta chain) is described in this entry. Its antigen is still unknown. Here immunoSEQ multiplex PCR was the method, and the copy in TCRdb shows in-frame clones only, minus some. The profile covers approximately 190,000 clones, with 85% to 95% appearing a single time and approximately 1.5% taken by the ten largest. This sample was taken from a study of T cell responses to AZD1222 COVID-19 vaccine. Study results and limitations: Most donors were white British, females outnumbered males, and clonal diversity was possibly underestimated. Across the whole spike, CD4 TCRs peaked at regions 160-218 and 743-854.

Between the trimmed V and J ends, which lost 3 bases and 2 bases, there was a span of 8 bases. CDR3 size: 13 residues. The TCR sequence derives from an adult in good health. The sample here was peripheral blood, taken on day 0 of AZD1222 vaccination. V is TRBV5-3 and J is TRBJ2-5; no clear D. TRBV5-3 is annotated as an ORF whose role is uncertain. This CDR3 reads CARSSRRQETQYF. The DNA of the CDR3 is TGTGCCAGAAGCTCGAGAAGGCAAGAGACCCAGTACTTC.